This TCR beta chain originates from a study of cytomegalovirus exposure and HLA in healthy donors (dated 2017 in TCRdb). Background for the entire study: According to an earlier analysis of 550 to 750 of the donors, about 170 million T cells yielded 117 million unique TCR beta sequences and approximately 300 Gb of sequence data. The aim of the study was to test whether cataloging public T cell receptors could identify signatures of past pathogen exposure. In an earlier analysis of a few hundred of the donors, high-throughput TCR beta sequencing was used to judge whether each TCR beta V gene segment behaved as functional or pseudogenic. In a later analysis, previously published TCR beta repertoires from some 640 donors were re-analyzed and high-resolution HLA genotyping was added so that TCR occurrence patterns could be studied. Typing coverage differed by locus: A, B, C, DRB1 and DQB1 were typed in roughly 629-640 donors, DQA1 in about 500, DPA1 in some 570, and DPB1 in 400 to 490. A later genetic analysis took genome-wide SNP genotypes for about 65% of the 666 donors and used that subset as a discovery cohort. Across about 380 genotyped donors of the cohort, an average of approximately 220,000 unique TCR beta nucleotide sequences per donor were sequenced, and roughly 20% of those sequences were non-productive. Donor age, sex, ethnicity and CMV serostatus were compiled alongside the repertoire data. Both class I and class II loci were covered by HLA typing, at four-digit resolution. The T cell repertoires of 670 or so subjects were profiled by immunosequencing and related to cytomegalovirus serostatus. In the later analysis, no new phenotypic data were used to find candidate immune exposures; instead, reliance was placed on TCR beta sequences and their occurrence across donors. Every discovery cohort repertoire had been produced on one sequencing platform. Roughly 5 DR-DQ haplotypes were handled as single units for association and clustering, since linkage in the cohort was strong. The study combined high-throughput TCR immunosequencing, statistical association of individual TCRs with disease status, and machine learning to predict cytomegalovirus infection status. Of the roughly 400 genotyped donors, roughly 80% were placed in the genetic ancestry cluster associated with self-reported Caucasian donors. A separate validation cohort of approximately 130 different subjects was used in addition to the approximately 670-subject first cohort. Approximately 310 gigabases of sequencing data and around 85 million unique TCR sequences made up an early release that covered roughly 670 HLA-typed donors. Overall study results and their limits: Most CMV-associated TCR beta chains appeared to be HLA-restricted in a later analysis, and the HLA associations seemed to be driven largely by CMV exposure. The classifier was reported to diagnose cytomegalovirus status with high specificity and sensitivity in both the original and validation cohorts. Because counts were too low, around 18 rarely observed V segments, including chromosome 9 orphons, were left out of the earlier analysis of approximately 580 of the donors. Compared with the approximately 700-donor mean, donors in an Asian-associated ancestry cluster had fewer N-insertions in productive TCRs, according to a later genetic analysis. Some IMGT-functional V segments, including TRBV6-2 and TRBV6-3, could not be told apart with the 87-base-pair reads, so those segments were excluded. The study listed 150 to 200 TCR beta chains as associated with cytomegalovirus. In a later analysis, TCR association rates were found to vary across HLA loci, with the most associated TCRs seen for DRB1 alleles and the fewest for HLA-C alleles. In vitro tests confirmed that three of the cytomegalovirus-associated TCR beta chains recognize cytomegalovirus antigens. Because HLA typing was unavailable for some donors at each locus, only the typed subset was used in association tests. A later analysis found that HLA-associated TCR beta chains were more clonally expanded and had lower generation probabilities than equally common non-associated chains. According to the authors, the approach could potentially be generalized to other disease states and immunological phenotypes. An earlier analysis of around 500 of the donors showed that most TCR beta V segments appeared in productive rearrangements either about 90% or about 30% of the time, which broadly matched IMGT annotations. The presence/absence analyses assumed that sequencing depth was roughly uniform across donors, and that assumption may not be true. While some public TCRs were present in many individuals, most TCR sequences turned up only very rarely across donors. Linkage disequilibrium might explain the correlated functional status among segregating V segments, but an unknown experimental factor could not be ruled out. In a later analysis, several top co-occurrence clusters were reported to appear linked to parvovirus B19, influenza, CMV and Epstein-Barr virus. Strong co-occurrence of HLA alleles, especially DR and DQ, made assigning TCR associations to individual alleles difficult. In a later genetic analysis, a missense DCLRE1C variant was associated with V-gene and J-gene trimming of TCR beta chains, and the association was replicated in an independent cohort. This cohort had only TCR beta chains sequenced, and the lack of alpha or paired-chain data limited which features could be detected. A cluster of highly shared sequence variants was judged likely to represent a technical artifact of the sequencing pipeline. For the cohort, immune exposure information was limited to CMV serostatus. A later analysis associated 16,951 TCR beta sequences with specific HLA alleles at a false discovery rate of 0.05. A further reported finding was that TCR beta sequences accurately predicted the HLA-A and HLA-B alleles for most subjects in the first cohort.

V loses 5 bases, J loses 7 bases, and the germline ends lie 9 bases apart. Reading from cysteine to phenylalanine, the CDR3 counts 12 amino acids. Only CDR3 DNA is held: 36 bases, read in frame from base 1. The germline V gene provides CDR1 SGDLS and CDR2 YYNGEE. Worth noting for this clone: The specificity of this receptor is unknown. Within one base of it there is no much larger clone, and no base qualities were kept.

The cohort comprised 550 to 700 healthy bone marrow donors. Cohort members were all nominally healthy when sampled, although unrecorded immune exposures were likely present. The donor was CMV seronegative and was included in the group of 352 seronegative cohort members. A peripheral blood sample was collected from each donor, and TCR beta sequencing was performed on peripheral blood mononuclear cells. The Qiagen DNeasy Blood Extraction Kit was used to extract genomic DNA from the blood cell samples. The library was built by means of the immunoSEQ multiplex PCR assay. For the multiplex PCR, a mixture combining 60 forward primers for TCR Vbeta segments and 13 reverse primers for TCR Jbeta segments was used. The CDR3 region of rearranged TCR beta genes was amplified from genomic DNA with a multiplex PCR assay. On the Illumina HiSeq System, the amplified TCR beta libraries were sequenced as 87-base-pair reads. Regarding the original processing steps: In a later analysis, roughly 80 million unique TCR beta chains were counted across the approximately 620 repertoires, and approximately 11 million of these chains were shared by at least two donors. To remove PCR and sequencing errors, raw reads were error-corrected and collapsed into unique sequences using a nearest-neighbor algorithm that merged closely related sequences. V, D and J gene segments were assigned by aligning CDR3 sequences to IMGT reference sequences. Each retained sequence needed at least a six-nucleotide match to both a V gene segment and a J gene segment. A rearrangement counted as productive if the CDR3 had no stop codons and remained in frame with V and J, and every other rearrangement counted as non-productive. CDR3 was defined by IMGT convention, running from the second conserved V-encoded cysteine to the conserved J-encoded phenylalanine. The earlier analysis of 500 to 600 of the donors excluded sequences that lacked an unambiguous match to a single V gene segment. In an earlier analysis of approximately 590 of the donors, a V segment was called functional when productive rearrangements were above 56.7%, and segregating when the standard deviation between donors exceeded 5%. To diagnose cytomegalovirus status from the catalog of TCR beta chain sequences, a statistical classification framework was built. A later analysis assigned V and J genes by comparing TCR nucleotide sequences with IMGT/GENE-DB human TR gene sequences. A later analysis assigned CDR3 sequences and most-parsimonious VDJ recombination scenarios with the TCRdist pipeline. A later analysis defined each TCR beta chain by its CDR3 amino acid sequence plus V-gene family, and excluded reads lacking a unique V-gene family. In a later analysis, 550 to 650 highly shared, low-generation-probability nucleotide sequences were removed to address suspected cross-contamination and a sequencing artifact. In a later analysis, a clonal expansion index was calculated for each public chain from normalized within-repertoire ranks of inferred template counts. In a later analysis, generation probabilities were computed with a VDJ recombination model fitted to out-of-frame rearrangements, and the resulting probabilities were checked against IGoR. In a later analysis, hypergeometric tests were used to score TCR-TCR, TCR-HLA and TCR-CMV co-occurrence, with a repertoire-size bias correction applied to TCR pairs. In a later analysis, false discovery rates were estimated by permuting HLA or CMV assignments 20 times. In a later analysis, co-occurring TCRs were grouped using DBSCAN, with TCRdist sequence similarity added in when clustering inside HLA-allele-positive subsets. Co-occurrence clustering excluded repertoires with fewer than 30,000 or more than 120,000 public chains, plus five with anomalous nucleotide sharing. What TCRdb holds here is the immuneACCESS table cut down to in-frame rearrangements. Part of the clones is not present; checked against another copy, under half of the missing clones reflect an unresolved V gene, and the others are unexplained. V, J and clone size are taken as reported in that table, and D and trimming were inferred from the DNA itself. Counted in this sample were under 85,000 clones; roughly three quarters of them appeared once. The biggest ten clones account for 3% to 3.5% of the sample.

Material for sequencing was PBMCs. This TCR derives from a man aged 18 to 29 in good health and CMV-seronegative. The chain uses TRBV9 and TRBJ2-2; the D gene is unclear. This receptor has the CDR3 CASSPPFGELFF. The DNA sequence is TGTGCCAGCAGTCCCCCATTCGGGGAGCTGTTTTTT.